This T cell receptor (beta chain) was captured by sequencing in a study of CD8+ T cells in alopecia areata. cDNA prepared by RNA extraction and subsequent reverse transcription served as the template for sequencing. Profiled with immunoSEQ multiplex PCR; TCRdb holds only in-frame clones, not every one. This table has more than 200,000 clones, around 67% appearing once. Patients with alopecia areata provided lesional scalp punch biopsies as well as peripheral blood. From PBMCs, CD4+ and CD8+ T cells were sorted. This CDR3 is built from 15 residues. The V segment lost 4 bases and the J segment 7 bases; nucleotides outside the gene matches: 5. Germline V gene data show CDR1 as LNHDA and CDR2 as SQIVND (reference sequence).

The TCR originated in a human donor with alopecia areata. The source material was CD4+ T cells sorted from blood, sampled at week 0. The chain recombines TRBV19 with TRBJ1-6, with 9 nucleotides matching TRBD1. CDR3 in amino acids: CASSTRGQGNSPLHF. CDR3 coding DNA: TGTGCCAGTAGTACTAGGGGACAGGGCAATTCACCCCTCCACTTT.